This TCR beta chain was observed in a study of T cell changes during pregnancy in multiple sclerosis (dated by TCRdb to between 2019 and 2020). Background for the entire study: In women with multiple sclerosis, the researchers looked at how the T cell repertoire shifted as pregnancy progressed.

The CDR3 spans 15 residues, from the cysteine through the phenylalanine. Of all the DNA, just the CDR3 is kept, 45 bases in frame from base 1. Cut back by 1 base and 2 bases, the V and J ends lie 9 bases apart. For CDR1 and CDR2, the germline V gene lists MDHEN and SYDVKM. The library relied on the immunoSEQ multiplex PCR assay. Held by TCRdb, this immuneACCESS table contains in-frame sequences only and omits some clones. Under half of the omission traces to an unresolved V gene where checked; the cause of the rest is unknown. A total of 70,000 to 100,000 clones appear in this sample, 92% of them only once. The leading ten clones occupy approximately 1.5% of the sample. On this clone itself: Its antigen is unknown. It has no much larger one-base neighbor in the sample; base qualities were not kept.

The sequence joins TRBV28 to TRBJ1-5; the D region possibly corresponds to TRBD1 (5 bases align). This receptor was taken from a female donor with multiple sclerosis, enrolled in a pregnancy study. The sample here was peripheral blood, taken in the first trimester of pregnancy. The CDR3 sequence is CASSLSGYGNQPQHF. Here is the DNA: TGTGCCAGCAGTTTATCAGGGTACGGCAATCAGCCCCAGCATTTT.